This TCR beta chain is from a study of blood T cell repertoires in COVID-19. Background on the study: Sources were T cells, B-cell-depleted T cells, or PBMCs; the material itself was cDNA or gDNA.

This table comes from immunoSEQ multiplex PCR, and its TCRdb copy is limited to in-frame clones, with some not included. The repertoire has over 200,000 clones, roughly 90% of them found once; the top ten carry approximately 3.3%. V lost 3 bases, J lost 4 bases, and 8 bases stayed unmatched. CDR1 is LNHDA and CDR2 is SQIVND in the germline V gene (reference sequence). The CDR3 has 16 amino acids. This clonotype was obtained from a woman aged 50 to 60 in a cohort exposed to, infected with or recovered from COVID-19 (not recorded which). Sequenced material: PBMCs or T cells enriched from blood (not recorded which). The J gene is TRBJ2-2, the V gene TRBV19, with 7 bases aligning to TRBD2. Here the CDR3 DNA reads TGTGCCAGTAGTATCAGGACTAGATTGAGCACCGGGGAGCTGTTTTTT. It codes for CASSIRTRLSTGELFF.